These 10 T cell receptor beta chains were sequenced from one sample in a study of blood T cell repertoires in COVID-19. Assay used: immunoSEQ multiplex PCR; TCRdb lists only in-frame clones, some missing. The top ten clones hold roughly 6.1% of a sample with 130,000 to 150,000 clones, 87% of them seen once. Sequences were obtained from peripheral blood. Receptor source: an older man with acute or convalescent COVID-19.

There are a few counts of this clone. This chain joins TRBV3-1 (or the pseudogene TRBV3-2) and TRBJ2-1; 10 bases line up with TRBD1. The J segment lost 4 bases and the V segment lost 4 bases, leaving 10 bases of the junction unmatched. The CDR3 is 17 amino acids. CDR1 is LGHDT, CDR2 YNNKEL, per germline (reference sequence). This CDR3 reads CASSRSLPGQGYNEQFF. CDR3 in DNA: TGTGCCAGCAGCCGATCACTCCCGGGACAGGGGTACAATGAGCAGTTCTTC.

This chain connects TRBV4-1 to TRBJ2-2; maybe TRBD2 (6 bases). Trimming left V 1 base short and J 0 bases short, with 9 bases between. Germline values: CDR1 MGHRA, CDR2 YSYEKL. The CDR3 runs to 16 residues. The CDR3 nucleotides are TGCGCCAGCAGCCAAGGGGACTGGGCGAACACCGGGGAGCTGTTTTTT. The encoded protein is CASSQGDWANTGELFF.

V and J are TRBV6-5 and TRBJ2-1; 8 bases match TRBD2. With V trimmed by 6 bases and J by 4 bases, 5 bases remained unmatched. Germline V gene sequence: CDR1 MNHEY, CDR2 SVGAGI. This CDR3 contains 14 residues. CDR3 DNA sequence: TGTGCCAGCAGGATAATAGCGGGGTACAATGAGCAGTTCTTC. This translates into CASRIIAGYNEQFF.

This chain links TRBV2 with TRBJ2-7; a weak D match, TRBD2 (6 bases). The CDR3 runs to 15 residues. CDR1 SNHLY and CDR2 FYNNEI come from the germline V gene. Trimming removed 6 bases at V and 3 bases at J, with 18 bases between. The CDR3 DNA is TGTGCCAGCAGACTTGGAGGGGACGGAGACTACGAGCAGTACTTC. Residues: CASRLGGDGDYEQYF.

The rearrangement links TRBV6-1 to TRBJ1-5, with D possibly being TRBD1 (6 bases). CDR1 is MNHNS and CDR2 is SASEGT in the germline V gene. V was pared by 4 bases and J by 2 bases, with 15 bases between. The CDR3 is 16 residues long. As DNA, the CDR3 is TGTGCCAGCAGTGCCCCGGGCGGGGGCGGCAATCAGCCCCAGCATTTT. Encoded protein: CASSAPGGGGNQPQHF.

The chain employs TRBV7-9 and TRBJ2-1; 9 bases match TRBD1. From germline, CDR1 is SEHNR and CDR2 FQNEAQ (reference sequence). This CDR3 spans 15 amino acids. V trimming: 1 base; J trimming: 8 bases; junction bases outside the gene matches: 6. The CDR3: CASSLVGTGFDEQFF. The CDR3 coding sequence is TGTGCCAGCAGCTTAGTCGGGACAGGGTTCGATGAGCAGTTCTTC.

The chain uses TRBV19 and TRBJ1-1, with D possibly matching TRBD1 (5 bases). V was shortened by 3 bases and J by 8 bases, with 13 bases between the two germline ends. The CDR3 has 13 amino acids. Germline V gene lookup returns CDR1 LNHDA and CDR2 SQIVND (reference sequence). The CDR3 here is CASSISSGGEAFF. The CDR3 DNA reads TGTGCCAGTAGTATCAGCTCCGGGGGGGAAGCTTTCTTT.

J is TRBJ1-1 and V is TRBV11-2; possible D gene TRBD1, 5 bases. This CDR3 comprises 14 residues. Germline lookup yields CDR1 SGHAT and CDR2 FQNNGV. Trimming removed 5 bases at V and 1 base at J, with 11 bases between. CDR3 amino acids: CASSMRQTNTEAFF. The CDR3 bases are TGTGCCAGCAGCATGAGACAGACGAACACTGAAGCTTTCTTT.

The chain combines TRBV5-5 with TRBJ2-1; D perhaps matches TRBD2 (6 bases). Trimming took off 4 bases at V and 0 bases at J, with 11 bases between the two ends. The CDR3 spans 15 residues. In germline, CDR1 is SGHKS, CDR2 YYEKEE (reference sequence). This CDR3 reads CASSISGSSYNEQFF. CDR3 bases: TGTGCCAGCAGCATTAGCGGAAGCTCCTACAATGAGCAGTTCTTC.

The chain recombines TRBV5-1 with TRBJ1-6; D gene ambiguous. CDR3 length: 16 residues. Germline V lookup: CDR1 SGHRS, CDR2 YFSETQ. V lost 1 base to trimming and J lost 0 bases, with 8 bases between them. The CDR3 DNA reads as TGCGCCAGCAGCTTGATAACGAGCTCCTATAATTCACCCCTCCACTTT. Protein product: CASSLITSSYNSPLHF.